These T cell receptor beta chains were read from a single sample in a study of PD-1 blockade in classical Hodgkin lymphoma. The method was immunoSEQ multiplex PCR; TCRdb's version includes in-frame clones alone and lacks a portion of them. The repertoire holds 75,000 to 100,000 clones, under 95% seen once, with roughly 1.9% in the top ten. The sequences come from peripheral blood mononuclear cells (PBMCs), collected before the fourth cycle of nivolumab. These receptors were obtained from a human donor with classical Hodgkin lymphoma. CDR3s include the opening cysteine and the closing phenylalanine or tryptophan. The order of the fields is V gene, clone size, D gene, J gene, CDR3 protein, CDR3 DNA. A D gene is named only where the DNA matches it firmly. Some rows have no size entry. The others give once, few or many, or a class for an expanded clone.

v_call: TRBV7-9
clone_size: -
d_call: TRBD2
j_call: TRBJ2-7
cdr3_aa: CASSLVGLAVYEQYF
cdr3_nt: TGTGCCAGCAGCTTAGTAGGACTAGCGGTTTACGAGCAGTACTTC

v_call: TRBV10-3
clone_size: -
d_call: -
j_call: TRBJ1-3
cdr3_aa: CAISEGGQPGNTIYF
cdr3_nt: TGTGCCATCAGTGAGGGAGGACAGCCTGGAAACACCATATATTTT

v_call: TRBV5-1
clone_size: -
d_call: -
j_call: TRBJ1-1
cdr3_aa: CASSLPGPSNPEAFF
cdr3_nt: TGCGCCAGCAGCTTGCCGGGACCAAGCAACCCTGAAGCTTTCTTT

v_call: TRBV9
clone_size: -
d_call: -
j_call: TRBJ2-2
cdr3_aa: CASSEWRGGDTGELFF
cdr3_nt: TGTGCCAGCAGCGAATGGAGGGGAGGTGACACCGGGGAGCTGTTTTTT

v_call: TRBV2
clone_size: -
d_call: TRBD2
j_call: TRBJ2-3
cdr3_aa: CASSEYGETSTYPGDTQYF
cdr3_nt: TGTGCCAGCAGCGAATACGGGGAGACTAGCACTTATCCTGGGGATACGCAGTATTTT

v_call: TRBV28
clone_size: -
d_call: TRBD1
j_call: TRBJ1-5
cdr3_aa: CASSTDRGALRPQHF
cdr3_nt: TGTGCCAGCAGTACCGACAGGGGGGCCCTCCGGCCCCAGCATTTT

v_call: TRBV7-2
clone_size: -
d_call: -
j_call: TRBJ1-3
cdr3_aa: CASSLGTGSAGNTIYF
cdr3_nt: TGTGCCAGCAGCTTAGGCACAGGGTCTGCTGGAAACACCATATATTTT

v_call: TRBV28
clone_size: -
d_call: TRBD2
j_call: TRBJ2-1
cdr3_aa: CASTLAGAIGEQFF
cdr3_nt: TGTGCCAGCACCTTAGCGGGAGCGATTGGTGAGCAGTTCTTC

v_call: TRBV19
clone_size: -
d_call: TRBD1
j_call: TRBJ1-5
cdr3_aa: CASSSGGAGNQPQHF
cdr3_nt: TGTGCCAGTAGTTCAGGGGGCGCGGGCAATCAGCCCCAGCATTTT

v_call: TRBV18
clone_size: -
d_call: TRBD2
j_call: TRBJ2-7
cdr3_aa: CASAGLAGDYEQYF
cdr3_nt: TGTGCCAGCGCGGGACTAGCGGGAGACTACGAGCAGTACTTC

v_call: TRBV12-5
clone_size: -
d_call: -
j_call: TRBJ1-2
cdr3_aa: CASVPTDANYGYTF
cdr3_nt: TGTGCTAGTGTCCCGACGGATGCTAACTATGGCTACACCTTC

v_call: TRBV7-2
clone_size: -
d_call: TRBD1
j_call: TRBJ1-4
cdr3_aa: CASSQTGQALNEKLFF
cdr3_nt: TGTGCCAGCAGCCAAACCGGACAGGCCCTTAATGAAAAACTGTTTTTT

v_call: TRBV5-1
clone_size: -
d_call: -
j_call: TRBJ2-3
cdr3_aa: CASSLGRDTQYF
cdr3_nt: TGCGCCAGCAGCTTGGGTAGGGATACGCAGTATTTT

v_call: TRBV7-3
clone_size: -
d_call: TRBD1
j_call: TRBJ2-3
cdr3_aa: CASSSGQGISTDTQYF
cdr3_nt: TGTGCCAGCAGCTCCGGACAGGGCATTAGCACAGATACGCAGTATTTT

v_call: TRBV4-2
clone_size: -
d_call: -
j_call: TRBJ1-4
cdr3_aa: CASSQSRTVSNEKLFF
cdr3_nt: TGTGCCAGCAGCCAATCGAGGACAGTCAGTAATGAAAAACTGTTTTTT

v_call: TRBV4-1
clone_size: once
d_call: -
j_call: TRBJ2-2
cdr3_aa: CASSQEMEIAGELFF
cdr3_nt: TGCGCCAGCAGCCAAGAAATGGAAATCGCCGGGGAGCTGTTTTTT